Below, one TCR beta chain is given with its context. This record comes from a study of blood T cell repertoires in COVID-19. Study-level information: Acute and convalescent COVID-19 specimens originated in the United States, Italy and Spain. Sample material is recorded as cDNA or gDNA derived from T cells, B-cell-depleted T cells, or PBMCs.

The CDR3 has 14 amino acids. J gave up 8 bases and V 4 bases, and 8 bases lay outside the gene matches. Germline CDR1 is SGHDN and CDR2 is FVKESK. Original methodology: It was from reference gene primer amplification that nucleated cell counts were estimated. Sequencing used immunoSEQ multiplex PCR; TCRdb keeps in-frame clones, though not all of them. Clonal size and the V and J genes are those of that table, whereas D and trimming came from the DNA. Of 100,000 to 150,000 clones in the sample, roughly 83% are singletons; the top ten hold roughly 15%. The chain links TRBV14 to TRBJ2-1, with 7 positions matching TRBD2. The source is a woman older than 75 with acute or convalescent COVID-19. Sequencing was performed on peripheral blood. DNA for the CDR3: TGTGCCAGCAGCCGTGTGGGGGGGTGGGATGAGCAGTTCTTC. It yields the protein CASSRVGGWDEQFF.